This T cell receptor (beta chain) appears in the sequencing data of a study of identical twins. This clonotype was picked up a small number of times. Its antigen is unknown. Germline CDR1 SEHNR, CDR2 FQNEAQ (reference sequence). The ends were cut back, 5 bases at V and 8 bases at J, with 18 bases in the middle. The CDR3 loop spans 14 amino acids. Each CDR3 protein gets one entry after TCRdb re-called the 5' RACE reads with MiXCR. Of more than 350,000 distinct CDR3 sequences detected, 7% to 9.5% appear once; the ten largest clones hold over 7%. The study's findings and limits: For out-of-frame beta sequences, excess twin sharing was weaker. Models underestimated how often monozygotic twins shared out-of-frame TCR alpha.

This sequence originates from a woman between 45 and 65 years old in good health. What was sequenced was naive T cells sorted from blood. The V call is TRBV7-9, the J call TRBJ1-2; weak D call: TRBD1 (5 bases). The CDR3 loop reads CASSPGTAGHGYTF. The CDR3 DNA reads TGTGCCAGCAGCCCGGGGACTGCTGGACACGGCTACACCTTC.